Below are 4 T cell receptor beta chains sequenced from a single sample in a study of cytomegalovirus exposure and HLA in healthy donors. PCR used 60 Vbeta primers and 13 Jbeta primers. The method was immunoSEQ multiplex PCR; TCRdb's version includes in-frame clones alone and lacks a portion of them. Here the sample spans around 180,000 clones, roughly 87% being singletons. The sequenced sample consisted of PBMCs. The receptors derive from a girl in the first two years of life in good health and CMV-seronegative.

The chain carries TRBV2 and TRBJ2-3; 11 bases fit TRBD2. Looked up from germline, CDR1 is SNHLY and CDR2 is FYNNEI. CDR3 length equals 18 residues. Trimming cost V 6 bases and J 2 bases; bases outside gene matches: 13. DNA for the CDR3: TGTGCCAGCAGGAGGGAACCGGGACTAGCGGACATCACAGATACGCAGTATTTT. Amino acid sequence: CASRREPGLADITDTQYF.

This chain uses TRBV6-1 with TRBJ1-2; TRBD1 is a possible D gene (5 bases). This CDR3 comprises 14 residues. Germline V gene sequence: CDR1 MNHNS, CDR2 SASEGT. The V and J ends lost 4 bases and 2 bases respectively, with 11 bases between them. The CDR3: CASSGTDRNYGYTF. CDR3 sequence (DNA): TGTGCCAGCAGTGGGACCGACAGAAACTATGGCTACACCTTC.

V and J are TRBV9 and TRBJ1-4, with D uncertain. Germline values: CDR1 SGDLS, CDR2 YYNGEE. V lost 0 bases, J lost 8 bases, and 11 bases lay in between. The CDR3 has 14 residues. CDR3 loop: CASSVGMLGEKLFF. CDR3 nucleotides: TGTGCCAGCAGCGTAGGGATGCTGGGCGAAAAACTGTTTTTT.

This chain uses TRBV5-1 with TRBJ2-7; 9 nucleotides line up with TRBD2. Germline values: CDR1 SGHRS, CDR2 YFSETQ. V lost 1 base to trimming and J lost 5 bases; unmatched junction nucleotides: 4. This CDR3 comprises 14 residues. CDR3 DNA sequence: TGCGCCAGCAGCTTGACTAGCGGGCAGGACGAGCAGTACTTC. Amino acid sequence: CASSLTSGQDEQYF.